This T cell receptor (beta chain) was observed in a study of T cell responses to AZD1222 COVID-19 vaccine. Overall study: Second-dose intervals near 4 or 12 weeks were combined.

Study-level points and caveats: Close to half of all spike-specific TCRs reportedly target regions of the variants that are unmutated.

Here immunoSEQ multiplex PCR was the method, and the copy in TCRdb shows in-frame clones only, minus some. This sample yields 65,000 or so clones, of which roughly 84% are seen a single time; approximately 9.8% belongs to the top ten. V gave up 3 bases and J gave up 4 bases, with 16 bases separating them. The CDR3 covers 16 residues. CDR1 is MRHNA, CDR2 SNTAGT, per germline. A word on this clone: The antigen remains undetermined.

This chain links TRBV6-4 with TRBJ2-1, with a weak D call TRBD2 (6 bases). The TCR sequence derives from an adult in good health. Source: peripheral blood, taken on day 0 of AZD1222 vaccination. CDR3 coding DNA: TGTGCCAGCAGTGATTTGCGGGGTCAGAATTACAATGAGCAGTTCTTC. Translating it yields CASSDLRGQNYNEQFF.